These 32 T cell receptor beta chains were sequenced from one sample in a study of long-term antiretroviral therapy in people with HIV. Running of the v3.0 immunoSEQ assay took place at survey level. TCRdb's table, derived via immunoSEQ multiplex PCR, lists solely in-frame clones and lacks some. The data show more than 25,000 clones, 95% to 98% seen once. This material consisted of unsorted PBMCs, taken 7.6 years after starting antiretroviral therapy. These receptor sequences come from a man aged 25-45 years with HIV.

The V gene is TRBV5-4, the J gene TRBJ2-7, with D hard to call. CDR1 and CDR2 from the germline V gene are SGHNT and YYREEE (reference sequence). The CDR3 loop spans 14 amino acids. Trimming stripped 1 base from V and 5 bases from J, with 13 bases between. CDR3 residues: CASSLHFFPDEQYF. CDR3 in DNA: TGTGCCAGCAGCTTGCATTTTTTTCCGGACGAGCAGTACTTC.

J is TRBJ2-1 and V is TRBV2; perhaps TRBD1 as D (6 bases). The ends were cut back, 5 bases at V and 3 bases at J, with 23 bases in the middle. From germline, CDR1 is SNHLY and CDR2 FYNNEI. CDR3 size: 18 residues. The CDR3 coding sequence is TGTGCCAGCAGTAACTCCGAGTGGGACACTGAGTTCTACAATGAGCAGTTCTTC. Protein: CASSNSEWDTEFYNEQFF.

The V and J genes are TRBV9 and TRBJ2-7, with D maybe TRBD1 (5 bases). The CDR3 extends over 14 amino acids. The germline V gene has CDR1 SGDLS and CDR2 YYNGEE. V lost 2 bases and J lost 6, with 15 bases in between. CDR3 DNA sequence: TGTGCCAGCAGCGTCAGATCCAGGGAAAGCGAGCAGTACTTC. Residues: CASSVRSRESEQYF.

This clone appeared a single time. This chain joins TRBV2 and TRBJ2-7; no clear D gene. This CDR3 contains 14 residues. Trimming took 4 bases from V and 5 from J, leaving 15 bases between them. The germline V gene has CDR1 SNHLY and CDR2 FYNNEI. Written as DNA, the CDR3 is TGTGCCAGCAGTGGGGCGCAGTCCGGCCACGAGCAGTACTTC. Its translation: CASSGAQSGHEQYF.

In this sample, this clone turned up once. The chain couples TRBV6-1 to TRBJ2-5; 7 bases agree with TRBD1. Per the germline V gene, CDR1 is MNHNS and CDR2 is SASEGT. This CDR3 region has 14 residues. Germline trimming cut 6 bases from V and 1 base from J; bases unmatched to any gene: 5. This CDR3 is CASRKGGLQETQYF. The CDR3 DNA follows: TGTGCCAGCAGGAAAGGGGGCCTCCAAGAGACCCAGTACTTC.

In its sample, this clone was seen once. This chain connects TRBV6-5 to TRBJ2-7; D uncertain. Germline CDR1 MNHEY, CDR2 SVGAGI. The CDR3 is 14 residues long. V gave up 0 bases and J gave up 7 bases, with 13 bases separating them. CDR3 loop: CASSYSPPPGEQYF. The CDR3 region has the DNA TGTGCCAGCAGTTACTCTCCTCCACCTGGGGAGCAGTACTTC.

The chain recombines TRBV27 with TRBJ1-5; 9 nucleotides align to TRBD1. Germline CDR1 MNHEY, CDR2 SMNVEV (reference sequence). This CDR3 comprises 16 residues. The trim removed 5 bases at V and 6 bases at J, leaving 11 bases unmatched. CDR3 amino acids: CASSKFRTGVAQPQHF. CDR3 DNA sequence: TGTGCCAGCAGTAAGTTCCGGACAGGGGTAGCTCAGCCCCAGCATTTT.

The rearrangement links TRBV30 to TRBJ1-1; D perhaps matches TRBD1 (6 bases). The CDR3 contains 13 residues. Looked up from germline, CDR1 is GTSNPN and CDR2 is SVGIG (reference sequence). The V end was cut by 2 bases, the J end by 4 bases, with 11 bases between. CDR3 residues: CAWSLQGSTEAFF. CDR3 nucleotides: TGTGCCTGGAGTTTACAGGGCTCCACTGAAGCTTTCTTT.

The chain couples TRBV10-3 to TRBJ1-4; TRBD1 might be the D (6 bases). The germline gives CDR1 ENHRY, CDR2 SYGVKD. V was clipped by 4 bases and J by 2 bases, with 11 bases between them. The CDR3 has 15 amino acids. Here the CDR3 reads CAISVTGSTNEKLFF. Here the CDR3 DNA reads TGTGCCATCAGTGTAACAGGGAGCACTAATGAAAAACTGTTTTTT.

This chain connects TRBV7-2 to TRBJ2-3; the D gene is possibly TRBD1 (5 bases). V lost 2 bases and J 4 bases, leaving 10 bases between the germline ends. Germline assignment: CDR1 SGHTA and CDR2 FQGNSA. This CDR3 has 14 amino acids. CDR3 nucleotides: TGTGCCAGCAGCTTATTCAGGGAACCAGATACGCAGTATTTT. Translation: CASSLFREPDTQYF.

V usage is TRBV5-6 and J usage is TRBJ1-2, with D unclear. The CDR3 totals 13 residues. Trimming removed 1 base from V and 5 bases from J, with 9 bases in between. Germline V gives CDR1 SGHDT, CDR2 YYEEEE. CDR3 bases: TGTGCCAGCAGCTTGCGGCAGGTGTATGGCTACACCTTC. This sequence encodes CASSLRQVYGYTF.

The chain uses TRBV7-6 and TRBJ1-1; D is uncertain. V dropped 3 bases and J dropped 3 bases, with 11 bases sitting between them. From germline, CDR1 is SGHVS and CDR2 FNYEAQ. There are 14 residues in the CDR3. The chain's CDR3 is CASSFLPRDTEAFF. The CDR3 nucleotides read TGTGCCAGCAGCTTCCTACCTCGGGACACTGAAGCTTTCTTT.

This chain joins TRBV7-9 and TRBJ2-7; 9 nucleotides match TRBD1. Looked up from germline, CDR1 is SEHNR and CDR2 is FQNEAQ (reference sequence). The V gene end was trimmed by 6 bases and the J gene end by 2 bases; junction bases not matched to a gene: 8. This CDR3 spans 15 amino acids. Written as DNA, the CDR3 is TGTGCCAGCAGTCCCGGGACAGGGAAAGCCTACGAGCAGTACTTC. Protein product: CASSPGTGKAYEQYF.

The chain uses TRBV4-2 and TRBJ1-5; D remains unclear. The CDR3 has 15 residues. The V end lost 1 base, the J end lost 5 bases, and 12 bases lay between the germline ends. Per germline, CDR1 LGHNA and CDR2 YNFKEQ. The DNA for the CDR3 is TGTGCCAGCAGCCAAGCGGACGGCGCCGATCAGCCCCAGCATTTT. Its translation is CASSQADGADQPQHF.

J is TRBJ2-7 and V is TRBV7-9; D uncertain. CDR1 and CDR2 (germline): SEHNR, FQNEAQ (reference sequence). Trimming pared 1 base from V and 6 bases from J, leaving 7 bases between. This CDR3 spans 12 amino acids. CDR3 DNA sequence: TGTGCCAGCAGCTTAGTGTTGGGCGAGCAGTACTTC. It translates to CASSLVLGEQYF.

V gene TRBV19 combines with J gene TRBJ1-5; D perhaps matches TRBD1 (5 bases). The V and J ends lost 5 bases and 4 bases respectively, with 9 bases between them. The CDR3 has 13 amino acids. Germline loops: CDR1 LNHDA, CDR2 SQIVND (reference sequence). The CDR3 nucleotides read TGTGCCAGTAGTGGCAGGGAAAATCAGCCCCAGCATTTT. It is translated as CASSGRENQPQHF.

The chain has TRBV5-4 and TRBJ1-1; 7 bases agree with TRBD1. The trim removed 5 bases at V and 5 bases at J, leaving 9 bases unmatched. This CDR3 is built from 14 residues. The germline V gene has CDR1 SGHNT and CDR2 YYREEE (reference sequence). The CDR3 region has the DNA TGTGCCAGCAGAAGTGGACAGGTTAGTACTGAAGCTTTCTTT. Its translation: CASRSGQVSTEAFF.

CDR3 sequence reads: CASSPKGPVGDGYTF. Written as DNA, the CDR3 is TGTGCCAGCAGCCCGAAGGGCCCCGTGGGTGATGGCTACACCTTC. This chain joins TRBV2 and TRBJ1-2; D remains unclear. This CDR3 has 15 amino acids. Germline assignment: CDR1 SNHLY and CDR2 FYNNEI. The V end lost 6 bases, the J end lost 6 bases, and 20 bases lay between the germline ends.

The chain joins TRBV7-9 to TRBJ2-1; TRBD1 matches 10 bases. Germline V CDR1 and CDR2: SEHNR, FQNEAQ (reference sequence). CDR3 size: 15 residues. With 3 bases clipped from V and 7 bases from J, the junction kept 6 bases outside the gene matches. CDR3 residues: CASSFRDRGVNEQFF. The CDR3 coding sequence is TGTGCCAGCAGCTTCCGGGACAGGGGTGTTAATGAGCAGTTCTTC.

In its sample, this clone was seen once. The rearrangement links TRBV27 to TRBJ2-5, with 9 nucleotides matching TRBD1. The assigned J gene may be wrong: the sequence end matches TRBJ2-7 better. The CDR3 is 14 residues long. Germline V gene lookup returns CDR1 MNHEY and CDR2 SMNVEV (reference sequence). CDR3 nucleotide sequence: TGTGCCAGCCGCCGCGGGACAGGGAACTACGAGCAGTACTTC. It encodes CASRRGTGNYEQYF.

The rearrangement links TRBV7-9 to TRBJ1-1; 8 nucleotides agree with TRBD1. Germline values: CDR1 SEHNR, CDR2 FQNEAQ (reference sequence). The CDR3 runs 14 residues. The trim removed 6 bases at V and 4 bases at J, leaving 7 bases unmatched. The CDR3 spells CASRSTGAATEAFF. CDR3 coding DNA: TGTGCCAGCAGATCGACAGGGGCGGCCACTGAAGCTTTCTTT.

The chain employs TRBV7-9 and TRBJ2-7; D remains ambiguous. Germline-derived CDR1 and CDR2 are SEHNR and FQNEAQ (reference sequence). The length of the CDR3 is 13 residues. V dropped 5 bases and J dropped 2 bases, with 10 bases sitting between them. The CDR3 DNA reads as TGTGCCAGCAGCCAGCGAGTTACCTACGAGCAGTACTTC. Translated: CASSQRVTYEQYF.

The CDR3 nucleotides read TGCAGCGCAGGACAGGGAGATAATTCACCCCTCCACTTT. Translating gives CSAGQGDNSPLHF. The rearrangement joins TRBV29-1 to TRBJ1-6; TRBD1 matches 8 bases. The CDR3 is 13 amino acids. V shed 7 bases, J shed 5 bases, and the junction held 4 bases outside the gene matches. Germline CDR1 is SQVTM and CDR2 is ANQGSEA.

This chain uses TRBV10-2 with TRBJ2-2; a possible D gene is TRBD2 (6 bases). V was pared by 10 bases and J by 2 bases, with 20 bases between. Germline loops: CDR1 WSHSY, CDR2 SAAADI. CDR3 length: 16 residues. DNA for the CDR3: TGCGCCACTCTAAAACCCGGGGGTCTTAACACCGGGGAGCTGTTTTTT. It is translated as CATLKPGGLNTGELFF.

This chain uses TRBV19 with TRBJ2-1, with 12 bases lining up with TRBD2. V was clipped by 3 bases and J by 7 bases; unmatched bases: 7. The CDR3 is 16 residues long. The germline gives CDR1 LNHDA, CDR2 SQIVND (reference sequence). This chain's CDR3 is CASSIILAGGRNEQFF. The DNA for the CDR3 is TGTGCCAGTAGTATCATACTAGCGGGAGGCCGTAATGAGCAGTTCTTC.

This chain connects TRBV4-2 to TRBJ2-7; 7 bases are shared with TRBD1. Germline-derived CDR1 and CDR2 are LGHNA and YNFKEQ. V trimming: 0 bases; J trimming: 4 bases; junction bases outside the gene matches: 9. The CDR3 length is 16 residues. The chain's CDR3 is CASSQDRETGLYEQYF. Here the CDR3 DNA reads TGTGCCAGCAGCCAAGATCGTGAGACAGGGTTGTACGAGCAGTACTTC.

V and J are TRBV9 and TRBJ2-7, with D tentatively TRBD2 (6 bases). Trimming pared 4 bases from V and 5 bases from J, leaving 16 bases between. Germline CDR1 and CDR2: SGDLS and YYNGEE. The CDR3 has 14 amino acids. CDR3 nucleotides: TGTGCCAGCAGCCCAGAGGGCGGAGGGGACGAGCAGTACTTC. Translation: CASSPEGGGDEQYF.

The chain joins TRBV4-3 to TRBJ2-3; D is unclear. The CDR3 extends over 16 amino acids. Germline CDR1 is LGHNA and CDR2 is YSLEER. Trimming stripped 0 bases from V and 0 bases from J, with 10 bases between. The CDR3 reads CASSQDSTTSTDTQYF. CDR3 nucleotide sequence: TGCGCCAGCAGCCAAGATTCGACAACTAGCACAGATACGCAGTATTTT.

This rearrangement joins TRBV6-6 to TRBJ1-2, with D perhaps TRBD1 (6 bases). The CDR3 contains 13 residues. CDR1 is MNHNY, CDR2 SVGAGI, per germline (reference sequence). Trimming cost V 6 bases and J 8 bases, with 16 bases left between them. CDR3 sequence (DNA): TGTGCCAGCAGACCCCAGGGGCCGGGGGGCTACACCTTC. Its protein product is CASRPQGPGGYTF.

In DNA, the CDR3 is TGCGCCAGCAGCCCAGGGGTCCGGGGGTATGGCTACACCTTC. Its translation: CASSPGVRGYGYTF. V is TRBV4-3 and J is TRBJ1-2; D perhaps matches TRBD1 (6 bases). Germline CDR1 reads LGHNA; CDR2 reads YSLEER. The CDR3 has 14 residues. V was shortened by 4 bases and J by 5 bases, with 14 bases between the two germline ends.

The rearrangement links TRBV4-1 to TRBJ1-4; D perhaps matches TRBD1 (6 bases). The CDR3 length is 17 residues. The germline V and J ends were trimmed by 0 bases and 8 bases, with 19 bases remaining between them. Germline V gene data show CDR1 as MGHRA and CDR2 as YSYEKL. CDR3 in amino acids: CASSQEDGGGLNEKLFF. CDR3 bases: TGCGCCAGCAGCCAAGAAGATGGGGGGGGGCTTAACGAAAAACTGTTTTTT.

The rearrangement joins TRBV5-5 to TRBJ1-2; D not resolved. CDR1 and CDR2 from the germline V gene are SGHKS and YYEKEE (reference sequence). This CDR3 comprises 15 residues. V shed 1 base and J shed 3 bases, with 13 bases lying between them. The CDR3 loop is CASSLSGASDYGYTF. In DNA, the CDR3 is TGTGCCAGCAGCTTGTCTGGCGCGTCGGACTATGGCTACACCTTC.